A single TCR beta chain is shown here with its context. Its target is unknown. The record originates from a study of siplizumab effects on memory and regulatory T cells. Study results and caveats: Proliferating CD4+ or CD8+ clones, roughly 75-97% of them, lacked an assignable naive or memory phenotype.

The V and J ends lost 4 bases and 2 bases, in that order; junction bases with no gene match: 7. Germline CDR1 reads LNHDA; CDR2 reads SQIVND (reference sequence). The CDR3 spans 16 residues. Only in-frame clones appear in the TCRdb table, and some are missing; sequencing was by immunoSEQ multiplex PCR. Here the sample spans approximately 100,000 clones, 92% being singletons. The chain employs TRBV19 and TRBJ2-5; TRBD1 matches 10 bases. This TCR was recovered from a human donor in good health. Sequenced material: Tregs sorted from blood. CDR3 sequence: CASSTGTGALQETQYF. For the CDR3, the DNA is TGTGCCAGTAGTACCGGGACAGGGGCACTTCAAGAGACCCAGTACTTC.